The 15 T cell receptor beta chains below were found in one sample sequenced in a study of T cell repertoires in cytomegalovirus infection (dated by TCRdb to the late 2010s). Sequencing instrument: Illumina HiSeq 1500. TCRdb ran its own pipeline on the public reads, namely fastp trimming at Q25 and MiXCR clone calling, and kept in-frame beta chains. Every entry covers one CDR3 protein and lists the most common genes and DNA from its rows. The sample contains approximately 110,000 distinct CDR3 sequences, roughly a third of them found a single time. The top ten clonotypes cover around three fifths of the sample. Per the publication, the treatment or condition label means: in vitro stimulation with specific CMV peptide epitopes to enrich CMV-specific T cells. Their antigens remain unidentified. Here the sequenced sample was CD8+ T cells from cultured PBMCs, taken from culture after CMV antigen stimulation. The source is a human donor in good health (CMV status not recorded). Some clones in this sample may be carry-over from other donors' samples.

The chain uses TRBV5-1 and TRBJ2-2, with TRBD1 identical over 9 bases. Germline lookup yields CDR1 SGHRS and CDR2 YFSETQ. The trim removed 2 bases at V and 5 bases at J, leaving 10 bases unmatched. CDR3 length: 17 residues. The CDR3 coding sequence is TGCGCCAGCAGCTTTCCTAACGGGACAGGGTTGACCGGGGAGCTGTTTTTT. Amino acids: CASSFPNGTGLTGELFF.

This clonotype showed up just a few times. The chain carries TRBV7-3 and TRBJ1-1; perhaps TRBD1 as D (5 bases). In germline, CDR1 is SGHTA, CDR2 FQGTGA. With 4 bases removed from V and 0 bases from J, the gap between germline ends came to 15 bases. This CDR3 comprises 16 residues. The CDR3 here is CASSWDGNLLNTEAFF. The CDR3 DNA reads TGTGCCAGCAGCTGGGACGGTAACTTACTGAACACTGAAGCTTTCTTT.

The CDR3 reads CASSEGGGTIYEQYF. The CDR3 region has the DNA TGTGCCAGCAGTGAAGGGGGGGGGACTATCTACGAGCAGTACTTC. J is TRBJ2-7 and V is TRBV6-1, with 7 bases lining up with TRBD2. With V trimmed by 1 base and J by 3 bases, 6 bases remained unmatched. Germline assignment: CDR1 MNHNS and CDR2 SASEGT. The CDR3 is 15 residues long.

This clonotype has just a few counts. The rearrangement joins TRBV5-4 to TRBJ2-3, with 11 bases lining up with TRBD2. Germline V gene sequence: CDR1 SGHNT, CDR2 YYREEE (reference sequence). The CDR3 totals 14 residues. The V gene end was trimmed by 5 bases and the J gene end by 5 bases; junction bases not matched to a gene: 4. Here the CDR3 DNA reads TGTGCCAGCAGGGTTAGCGGGGGGGGAGATACGCAGTATTTT. This codes for CASRVSGGGDTQYF.

This clonotype has only one observation. V usage is TRBV12-3 or TRBV12-4 and J usage is TRBJ2-7; 8 bases are shared with TRBD1. This CDR3 is built from 13 residues. J lost 5 bases, V lost 7 bases, and 7 bases had no gene match. The chain's CDR3 is CASTPGQGHEQYF. CDR3 nucleotide sequence: TGTGCCAGCACCCCAGGACAGGGCCACGAGCAGTACTTC.

A remark on this clonotype: Likely a read error: the CDR3 ends without its conserved phenylalanine or tryptophan. The V and J genes are TRBV5-1 and TRBJ1-1; 8 bases agree with TRBD1. The V segment lost 5 bases and the J segment 4 bases; nucleotides outside the gene matches: 4. The CDR3 length is 13 residues. Germline V gene lookup returns CDR1 SGHRS and CDR2 YFSETQ. CDR3 nucleotides: TGCGCCAGCAGAAACACAGGGGGCACTGAAGCTTTCTAT. Translation: CASRNTGGTEAFY.

This clonotype was picked up many times. The gene calls are TRBV12-3 or TRBV12-4 and TRBJ2-1, with TRBD2 as a possible D gene (7 bases). The CDR3 contains 14 residues. The germline V and J ends were trimmed by 3 bases and 6 bases, with 12 bases remaining between them. The DNA for the CDR3 is TGTGCCAGCAGTTTCGGGGGGCCGGGCAATGAGCAGTTCTTC. Translating gives CASSFGGPGNEQFF.

V and J are TRBV5-5 and TRBJ1-5, with 9 nucleotides matching TRBD1. The V gene's germline CDR1 is SGHKS and CDR2 YYEKEE (reference sequence). The trim removed 2 bases at V and 6 bases at J, leaving 15 bases unmatched. The CDR3 is made up of 18 amino acids. The CDR3: CASSFEGQGPERGQPQHF. The DNA for the CDR3 is TGTGCCAGCAGCTTCGAAGGACAGGGGCCCGAACGTGGTCAGCCCCAGCATTTT.

The J gene is TRBJ2-1, the V gene TRBV11-2; D unclear. The ends were cut back, 5 bases at V and 9 bases at J, with 17 bases in the middle. The germline CDR1 and CDR2 sequences are SGHAT and FQNNGV. CDR3 size: 14 residues. The CDR3 bases are TGTGCCAGCAGCCCCGGGCTGGCTGAGGTTGAGCAGTTCTTC. Encoded protein: CASSPGLAEVEQFF.

The V and J genes are TRBV12-3 or TRBV12-4 and TRBJ2-7, with 8 bases aligning to TRBD1. V dropped 4 bases and J dropped 3; count of bases not matched to a gene: 14. The CDR3 totals 17 residues. CDR3 DNA sequence: TGTGCCAGCAGTTCAACCCTCAGGGGGCGGCGACTCTACGAGCAGTACTTC. Its translation is CASSSTLRGRRLYEQYF.

This clonotype was counted only a few times. The chain is built from TRBV12-5 and TRBJ1-2, with no clear D. The V and J ends lost 6 bases and 6 bases respectively, with 11 bases between them. The germline CDR1 and CDR2 sequences are LGHNT and FRNRAP. The CDR3 has 12 amino acids. CDR3 DNA: TGTGCTAGTGGCCGTCCGCAGGATGGCTACACCTTC. Translating it yields CASGRPQDGYTF.

CDR3 bases: TGTGCCACCGGGGGACTAACTTACAATGAGCAGTTCTTC. It translates to CATGGLTYNEQFF. The chain has TRBV10-3 and TRBJ2-1; 7 bases line up with TRBD2. The CDR3 has 13 amino acids. Germline loops: CDR1 ENHRY, CDR2 SYGVKD. V lost 10 bases and J lost 4; bases outside the gene matches: 7.

The V call is TRBV9, the J call TRBJ2-1; 13 bases are a match to TRBD2. CDR1 is SGDLS, CDR2 YYNGEE, per germline. The junction had 11 bases not matched to a gene; V was cut back by 1 base and J by 4 bases. There are 19 residues in the CDR3. The CDR3 DNA is TGTGCCAGCAGCGTACGACTAGCGGGGGGCCGTATCGAATACAATGAGCAGTTCTTC. Its translation is CASSVRLAGGRIEYNEQFF.

As concerns this clonotype: A much more abundant neighbour one base away suggests this may be a read error. Likely a read error: the CDR3 ends without its conserved phenylalanine or tryptophan. The rearrangement links TRBV7-2 to TRBJ2-7; D gene ambiguous. CDR1 and CDR2 from the germline V gene are SGHTA and FQGNSA. Trimming left V 2 bases short and J 3 bases short, with 11 bases between. CDR3 length: 14 amino acids. The DNA for the CDR3 is TGTGCCAGCAGCTTAAACGCCCTTTTCTACGAGCAGTACTCC. It specifies CASSLNALFYEQYS.

Judged by abundance, this clonotype is medium-sized (0.01 to 0.1%). V is TRBV9 and J is TRBJ2-3; 9 nucleotides match TRBD2. The germline CDR1 and CDR2 sequences are SGDLS and YYNGEE. The V and J ends lost 0 bases and 6 bases, in that order; junction bases with no gene match: 11. The CDR3 is 17 residues long. CDR3 bases: TGTGCCAGCAGCGTAGCGATGGCTAGCGGGACGACGGATACGCAGTATTTT. Protein: CASSVAMASGTTDTQYF.